This paragraph reports one T cell receptor beta chain. The sample is drawn from a study of control samples from healthy donors and cancer patients. Germline V gene lookup returns CDR1 SGHAT and CDR2 FQDESV (reference sequence). With 10 bases removed from V and 2 bases from J, the gap between germline ends came to 15 bases. CDR3 length: 13 amino acids. The table came from immunoSEQ multiplex PCR; TCRdb's copy has only in-frame clones and leaves some out. The table shows about 54,000 clones, with roughly 96% occurring only once. This receptor was identified in a woman aged 30 to 39 in good health. This chain links TRBV11-1 with TRBJ2-7; D possibly corresponds to TRBD2 (5 bases). The sequenced sample consisted of blood. CDR3 DNA sequence: TGTGCCACCAAGAGGACTGATACCTACGAGCAGTACTTC. The encoded protein is CATKRTDTYEQYF.